What follows are 25 T cell receptor beta chains derived from one specimen sequenced in a study of T-cell reconstitution after alpha-beta-depleted transplantation in children. Preparing the TCRbeta library involved the use of unique molecular identifiers. A single record per CDR3 protein comes from TCRdb applying MiXCR to the PCR reads. Among 280,000 or so distinct CDR3 sequences, 11% were seen once, and the ten largest hold 20% to 30%. The material sequenced was peripheral blood, taken 180 days after TCRalphabeta/CD19-depleted stem cell transplant. These receptors originate from a male patient aged 2-15 years who had a stem cell transplant for chronic granulomatous disease, so the T cells may come from the graft donor.

About this clonotype itself: A much larger clone differs by one base, so this may be a read error. V and J are TRBV6-1 and TRBJ2-1, with D uncertain. Looked up from germline, CDR1 is MNHNS and CDR2 is SASEGT. The CDR3 sequence is 17 residues long. DNA of the CDR3: TGTGCCAGCCCCCGCAAATCCTCGAGCGATTCCTCCAATGAGCAGTTCTTC. It codes for CASPRKSSSDSSNEQFF.

The sample holds many counts of this clonotype. The rearrangement uses TRBV11-2 and TRBJ2-1; D gene uncertain. The CDR3 totals 16 residues. V was trimmed by 5 bases and J by 6 bases, leaving 20 bases between them. Germline CDR1 reads SGHAT; CDR2 reads FQNNGV. The CDR3 protein is CASSILGSRIGNEQFF. The DNA for the CDR3 is TGTGCCAGCAGCATTTTGGGATCCAGGATCGGCAATGAGCAGTTCTTC.

This clonotype has ten or more counts. This chain links TRBV12-3 or TRBV12-4 with TRBJ1-5; no firm D call. The CDR3 consists of 16 residues. The V end was cut by 1 base, the J end by 1 base, with 11 bases between. The CDR3 protein is CASSLVPGLSNQPQHF. The CDR3 DNA sequence: TGTGCCAGCAGTTTAGTCCCGGGATTAAGCAATCAGCCCCAGCATTTT.

To note about this clonotype: This may come from a read error, since a much larger clone is one base off. The chain combines TRBV24-1 with TRBJ1-5; unclear D gene. CDR1 is KGHDR and CDR2 is SFDVKD in the germline V gene. The CDR3 runs 19 residues. The V and J ends lost 8 bases and 6 bases respectively, with 31 bases between them. In nucleotides, the CDR3 is TGTGCCACCAACCGTCCACCGTACCGACCGAATGCCCTAACTCAGCCCCAGCATTTT. Protein sequence: CATNRPPYRPNALTQPQHF.

This clonotype was seen many times. The chain carries TRBV6-4 and TRBJ2-2; 14 positions agree with TRBD2. The ends lost 5 bases at V and 6 bases at J; junction bases unmatched: 8. Germline V gives CDR1 MRHNA, CDR2 SNTAGT. The CDR3 consists of 17 residues. CDR3 nucleotide sequence: TGTGCCAGCAGTCCGGGACTAGCGGGAGACGAGGCCGGGGAGCTGTTTTTT. It encodes CASSPGLAGDEAGELFF.

This clonotype has ten or more counts. CDR3 loop: CSAGTGIAEAFF. CDR3 nucleotides: TGCAGTGCTGGGACAGGGATCGCTGAAGCTTTCTTT. This chain joins TRBV20-1 and TRBJ1-1, with 9 bases aligning to TRBD1. The V and J ends lost 5 bases and 6 bases, in that order; junction bases with no gene match: 4. Germline CDR1 reads DFQATT; CDR2 reads SNEGSKA (reference sequence). The CDR3 totals 12 residues.

This clonotype was seen ten or more times. V and J are TRBV28 and TRBJ2-7; D is ambiguous. CDR3 length equals 12 residues. Per the germline V gene, CDR1 is MDHEN and CDR2 is SYDVKM. V lost 3 bases to trimming and J lost 2 bases, with 5 bases between them. CDR3 region: CASSLMPYEQYF. As DNA, the CDR3 is TGTGCCAGCAGTTTGATGCCCTACGAGCAGTACTTC.

This clonotype was observed at least ten times. The V gene is TRBV6-5, the J gene TRBJ1-5; D remains unclear. Germline CDR1 MNHEY, CDR2 SVGAGI. V lost 8 bases and J lost 1, with 12 bases in between. The CDR3 has 14 amino acids. The CDR3 region is CASSGLGSNQPQHF. CDR3 DNA: TGTGCCAGCTCTGGCTTGGGGAGCAATCAGCCCCAGCATTTT.

This clonotype was detected ten times or more. The chain has TRBV12-3 or TRBV12-4 and TRBJ2-7, with D possibly being TRBD1 (5 bases). The CDR3 extends over 12 amino acids. V lost 5 bases, J lost 3 bases, and 8 bases lay in between. In DNA, the CDR3 is TGTGCCAGCAGTAAGGGGAACTACGAGCAGTACTTC. Translated: CASSKGNYEQYF.

The table lists this clonotype with many counts. This chain uses TRBV28 with TRBJ2-4, with 7 nucleotides matching TRBD1. The CDR3 is made up of 14 amino acids. The V gene end was trimmed by 5 bases and the J gene end by 2 bases; junction bases not matched to a gene: 3. The germline V gene has CDR1 MDHEN and CDR2 SYDVKM. CDR3 coding DNA: TGTGCCAGCAGTAGAGGGGGCTCCAAAAACATTCAGTACTTC. Protein sequence: CASSRGGSKNIQYF.

A word on this clonotype: A much larger clone is a single base away; this may be a read error. This chain uses TRBV7-2 with TRBJ2-3; D possibly corresponds to TRBD2 (6 bases). Germline assignment: CDR1 SGHTA and CDR2 FQGNSA. The length of the CDR3 is 18 residues. The CDR3 nucleotides are TGTGTCAGCAGCTTAGCCACGAGGCGGGATCATATCACAGATACGCAGTATTTT. It yields the protein CVSSLATRRDHITDTQYF. The full variable domain, with the rest looked up from reference TRBV7-2 and TRBJ2-3, is GAGVSQSPSNKVTEKGKDVELRCDPISGHTALYWYRQSLGQGLEFLIYFQGNSAPDKSGLPSDRFSAERTGGSVSTLTIQRTQQEDSAVYLCVSSLATRRDHITDTQYFGPGTRLTVL.

This clonotype has at least ten counts. The rearrangement uses TRBV12-3 or TRBV12-4 and TRBJ2-7; D possibly uses TRBD1 or TRBD2 (5 bases each). This CDR3 has 12 residues. V shed 3 bases and J shed 5 bases, with 8 bases lying between them. The CDR3 sequence: CASSLWGNEQYF. For the CDR3, the DNA is TGTGCCAGCAGTTTGTGGGGGAACGAGCAGTACTTC.

This chain joins TRBV4-2 and TRBJ1-5; D is undetermined. Trimming left V 5 bases short and J 3 bases short, with 17 bases between. CDR1 and CDR2 from the germline V gene are LGHNA and YNFKEQ. The CDR3 sequence is 16 residues long. This CDR3 reads CASSGGPPGNNQPQHF. For the CDR3, the DNA is TGTGCCAGCAGCGGCGGGCCCCCCGGAAACAATCAGCCCCAGCATTTT.

This clonotype showed up many times. The gene calls are TRBV11-2 and TRBJ1-1; D uncertain. V was pared by 3 bases and J by 14 bases, with 19 bases between. CDR1 is SGHAT and CDR2 is FQNNGV in the germline V gene. The CDR3 consists of 13 residues. Here the CDR3 DNA reads TGTGCCAGCAGCTTGGGCAGGTCAATGTTGGGCTTCTTT. It specifies CASSLGRSMLGFF. Supplemented by reference TRBV11-2 and TRBJ1-1, the full variable domain reads EAGVAQSPRYKIIEKRQSVAFWCNPISGHATLYWYQQILGQGPKLLIQFQNNGVVDDSQLPKDRFSAERLKGVDSTLKIQPAKLEDSAVYLCASSLGRSMLGFFGQGTRLTVV.

This clonotype has ten or more counts. The chain has TRBV29-1 and TRBJ2-3; no reliable D call. Trimming pared 0 bases from V and 4 bases from J, leaving 11 bases between. The length of the CDR3 is 14 residues. The germline V gene encodes CDR1 SQVTM and CDR2 ANQGSEA. CDR3 DNA sequence: TGCAGCGTTGAAGAGGCAGTAATCTCAGATACGCAGTATTTT. Its protein is CSVEEAVISDTQYF.

Regarding this clonotype: One junction end does not reproduce the germline sequence, and a read error may be involved. V and J are TRBV11-1 and TRBJ2-7; tentatively, D is TRBD2 (6 bases). CDR3 length: 18 amino acids. Looked up from germline, CDR1 is SGHAT and CDR2 is FQDESV (reference sequence). CDR3 loop: CASNLVVTFSGHHYVQYF. Written as DNA, the CDR3 is TGTGCCAGCAACTTAGTAGTGACCTTTAGCGGCCACCACTACGTGCAGTACTTC. The whole variable domain, filled in from reference TRBV11-1 and TRBJ2-7, reads EAEVAQSPRYKITEKSQAVAFWCDPISGHATLYWYRQILGQGPELLVQFQDESVVDDSQLPKDRFSAERLKGVDSTLKIQPAELGDSAMYLCASNLVVTFSGHHYVQYFGPGTRLTVT.

This clonotype showed up many times. The V gene is TRBV4-2, the J gene TRBJ2-3; TRBD2 aligns across 9 bases. V was pared by 0 bases and J by 7 bases, with 14 bases of the junction left unmatched. Germline values: CDR1 LGHNA, CDR2 YNFKEQ. This CDR3 contains 18 residues. The CDR3 region has the DNA TGTGCCAGCAGCCAAGATCTTTCAGCGGGAGGAGGTGGAAATACGCAGTATTTT. It specifies CASSQDLSAGGGGNTQYF.

This clonotype was seen repeatedly, ten times or more. This chain uses TRBV7-9 with TRBJ2-5; TRBD1 is a possible D gene (6 bases). Germline V gives CDR1 SEHNR, CDR2 FQNEAQ (reference sequence). The germline V and J ends were trimmed by 0 bases and 4 bases, with 18 bases remaining between them. CDR3 size: 17 residues. The CDR3 bases are TGTGCCAGCAGCTTAGCGGGCCTTGGGGGCGGGCGAGAGACCCAGTACTTC. Amino acids: CASSLAGLGGGRETQYF.

This clonotype was detected many times. The chain links TRBV4-3 to TRBJ2-6; D unresolved. The CDR3 spans 17 residues. Germline CDR1 is LGHNA and CDR2 is YSLEER. V lost 0 bases, J lost 0 bases, and 9 bases lay in between. In DNA, the CDR3 is TGCGCCAGCAGCCAAGATTCTTGGGGCTCTGGGGCCAACGTCCTGACTTTC. As protein: CASSQDSWGSGANVLTF.

About this clonotype itself: The junction departs from the called germline gene at one end, perhaps through a read error. The chain has TRBV5-1 and TRBJ2-7; 7 bases line up with TRBD1. Germline lookup yields CDR1 SGHRS and CDR2 YFSETQ. The CDR3 sequence is 14 residues long. CDR3 amino acids: CASSLTGASYEQSF. The CDR3 nucleotides are TGCGCCAGCAGCTTGACAGGGGCGTCCTACGAGCAGTCCTTC. The variable domain in full, with the rest retrieved from reference TRBV5-1 and TRBJ2-7, is KAGVTQTPRYLIKTRGQQVTLSCSPISGHRSVSWYQQTPGQGLQFLFEYFSETQRNKGNFPGRFSGRQFSNSRSEMNVSTLELGDSALYLCASSLTGASYEQSFGPGTRLTVT.

This clonotype was observed at least ten times. The chain employs TRBV7-9 and TRBJ2-2; D call uncertain. Germline assignment: CDR1 SEHNR and CDR2 FQNEAQ (reference sequence). The length of the CDR3 is 15 residues. The germline V and J ends were trimmed by 6 bases and 3 bases, with 14 bases remaining between them. The chain's CDR3 is CASSELWVHTGELFF. In DNA form, the CDR3 reads TGTGCCAGCAGTGAGCTCTGGGTACACACCGGGGAGCTGTTTTTT.

The CDR3 nucleotides are TGTGCCAGCAGCTTAGAAGGGACAGTCCAAGAGACCCAGTACTTC. This sequence encodes CASSLEGTVQETQYF. V gene TRBV7-2 combines with J gene TRBJ2-5; 7 nucleotides agree with TRBD1. This CDR3 comprises 15 residues. V lost 1 base to trimming and J lost 1 base; unmatched junction nucleotides: 3. Germline values: CDR1 SGHTA, CDR2 FQGNSA.

This clonotype was recorded at least ten times. The chain combines TRBV20-1 with TRBJ2-1; 10 bases match TRBD2. Germline trimming cut 5 bases from V and 9 bases from J; bases unmatched to any gene: 7. Germline CDR1 is DFQATT and CDR2 is SNEGSKA (reference sequence). This CDR3 is 13 amino acids long. DNA of the CDR3: TGCAGTGCTCATAGCGGGGGGTCTGGTGAGCAGTTCTTC. Amino acid sequence: CSAHSGGSGEQFF.

This clonotype was picked up many times. CDR3 residues: CASALDRETGRQYF. CDR3 sequence (DNA): TGTGCCAGCGCCCTGGACAGGGAGACGGGGAGACAGTATTTT. V usage is TRBV7-2 and J usage is TRBJ2-3, with 8 bases matching TRBD1. V gave up 8 bases and J gave up 12 bases; unmatched junction bases: 16. The germline gives CDR1 SGHTA, CDR2 FQGNSA. The CDR3 is 14 residues long.

The sample holds many counts of this clonotype. This chain uses TRBV12-3 or TRBV12-4 with TRBJ2-2; possibly TRBD1 for D (5 bases). The CDR3 runs to 13 residues. Trimming cost V 3 bases and J 6 bases, with 8 bases left between them. The CDR3, as DNA: TGTGCCAGCAGTTTCAGGGCTTCCGGGGAGCTGTTTTTT. Its translation is CASSFRASGELFF.